The T cell receptor (beta chain) under discussion was sequenced for a study of cytomegalovirus exposure and HLA in healthy donors. Amplification used 60 Vbeta primers and 13 Jbeta primers. Produced via immunoSEQ multiplex PCR; TCRdb's table is partial and in-frame only. The data hold approximately 190,000 clones, with roughly four fifths observed a single time. This clone showed up just once. The CDR3 consists of 14 residues. In germline, CDR1 is LNHNV, CDR2 YYDKDF (reference sequence). Losses at the gene ends were 2 bases for V and 7 bases for J; bases not matched to a gene: 2. The source of this sequence is a man in his forties or fifties in good health and CMV-seropositive. Sequencing was done on a sample of PBMCs. The chain uses TRBV15 and TRBJ1-6; 7 bases agree with TRBD1. The CDR3 protein is CATSRTGVNSPLHF. The CDR3 nucleotides are TGTGCCACCAGCAGAACAGGGGTGAATTCACCCCTCCACTTT.